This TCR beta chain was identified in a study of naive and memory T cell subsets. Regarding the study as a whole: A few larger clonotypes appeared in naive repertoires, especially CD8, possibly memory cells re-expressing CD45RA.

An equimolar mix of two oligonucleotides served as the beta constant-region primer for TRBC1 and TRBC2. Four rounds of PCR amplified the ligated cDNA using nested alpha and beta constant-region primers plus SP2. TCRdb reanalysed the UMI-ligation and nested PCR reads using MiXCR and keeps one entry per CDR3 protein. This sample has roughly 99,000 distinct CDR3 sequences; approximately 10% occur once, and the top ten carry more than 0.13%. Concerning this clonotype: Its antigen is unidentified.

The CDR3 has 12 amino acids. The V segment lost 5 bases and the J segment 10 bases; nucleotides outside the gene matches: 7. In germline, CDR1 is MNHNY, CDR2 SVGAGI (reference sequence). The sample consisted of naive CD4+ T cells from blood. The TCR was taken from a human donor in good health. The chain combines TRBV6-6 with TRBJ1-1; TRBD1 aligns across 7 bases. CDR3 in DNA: TGTGCCAGCAGTACCGTCCAGGGGGGAGCTTTCTTT. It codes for CASSTVQGGAFF.